This T cell receptor (beta chain) was identified during a study of control samples from healthy donors and cancer patients. Method: immunoSEQ multiplex PCR; TCRdb's copy keeps in-frame clones and lacks some. The sample contains 120,000 or so clones, less than 90% of which appear only once. The CDR3 loop spans 13 amino acids. Per the germline V gene, CDR1 is GTSNPN and CDR2 is SVGIG (reference sequence). Between the trimmed V and J ends, which lost 0 bases and 3 bases, there was a span of 8 bases. The rearrangement uses TRBV30 and TRBJ1-1; D is unresolved. The sequenced material came from blood. This TCR was sampled from a young man in good health. CDR3 DNA: TGTGCCTGGAGTGTTTTATTTTACACTGAAGCTTTCTTT. It yields the protein CAWSVLFYTEAFF.